The 11 T cell receptor beta chains in this list originate from one sample, sequenced in a study of T cells in Graves' hyperthyroidism and ophthalmopathy. Researchers took RNA transcripts and amplified the TCR beta CDR3 regions from them. A first-round RT-PCR of the TCR CDR3 used the HTBI primer set. TCRdb passed the multiplex PCR reads through MiXCR, listing each CDR3 protein once. The sample comprises a few hundred thousand distinct CDR3 sequences, roughly 13% of which are singletons, and roughly 20% rests with the top ten. The material sequenced was blood. Receptor source: a man between 25 and 39 years old with Graves' hyperthyroidism that later progressed to Graves' ophthalmopathy.

This clonotype came up many times. This chain uses TRBV5-1 with TRBJ1-6; D is possibly TRBD1 (5 bases). CDR1 is SGHRS and CDR2 is YFSETQ in the germline V gene. This CDR3 is built from 13 residues. Trimming pared 4 bases from V and 6 bases from J, leaving 8 bases between. The CDR3 loop reads CASSQGVNSPLHF. The CDR3 nucleotides read TGCGCCAGCAGCCAGGGCGTTAATTCACCCCTCCACTTT. Full variable domain (rest looked up from reference TRBV5-1 and TRBJ1-6): KAGVTQTPRYLIKTRGQQVTLSCSPISGHRSVSWYQQTPGQGLQFLFEYFSETQRNKGNFPGRFSGRQFSNSRSEMNVSTLELGDSALYLCASSQGVNSPLHFGNGTRLTVT.

This clonotype was recorded at least ten times. This sequence joins TRBV7-9 and TRBJ1-4, with no clear D. The length of the CDR3 is 14 residues. Germline CDR1 reads SEHNR; CDR2 reads FQNEAQ (reference sequence). V gave up 5 bases and J gave up 8 bases, with 15 bases separating them. This CDR3 reads CASSPGRNDEKLFF. Here the CDR3 DNA reads TGTGCCAGCAGCCCGGGCAGAAACGACGAAAAACTGTTTTTT. Together with reference TRBV7-9 and TRBJ1-4, the CDR3 gives the full variable domain: DTGVSQNPRHKITKRGQNVTFRCDPISEHNRLYWYRQTLGQGPEFLTYFQNEAQLEKSRLLSDRFSAERPKGSFSTLEIQRTEQGDSAMYLCASSPGRNDEKLFFGSGTQLSVL.

V and J are TRBV19 and TRBJ1-1, with D possibly TRBD1 on 6 matching bases. The ends were cut back, 6 bases at V and 4 bases at J, with 15 bases in the middle. This CDR3 has 14 residues. CDR1 and CDR2 (germline): LNHDA, SQIVND (reference sequence). This CDR3 is CASSAAGEGTEAFF. Here the CDR3 DNA reads TGTGCCAGTAGCGCCGCAGGGGAGGGCACTGAAGCTTTCTTT.

This clonotype occurred many times. The chain joins TRBV6-6 to TRBJ2-3, with D unresolved. The V and J ends lost 0 bases and 5 bases respectively, with 9 bases between them. The CDR3 is 14 residues long. Germline V gives CDR1 MNHNY, CDR2 SVGAGI (reference sequence). CDR3 coding DNA: TGTGCCAGCAGTTACTCGGCAGCCCTAGATACGCAGTATTTT. It specifies CASSYSAALDTQYF.

This clonotype was picked up many times. This chain links TRBV20-1 with TRBJ2-3; a weak D match, TRBD2 (6 bases). Germline V lookup: CDR1 DFQATT, CDR2 SNEGSKA (reference sequence). CDR3 size: 17 residues. V lost 3 bases and J lost 0, with 19 bases in between. The CDR3 nucleotides are TGCAGTGCTAGGCGGGTCGGGGGTGTATCTAGCACAGATACGCAGTATTTT. Protein: CSARRVGGVSSTDTQYF.

This clonotype was counted a few times. The chain links TRBV12-3 or TRBV12-4 to TRBJ2-2; 8 bases agree with TRBD2. Germline trimming cut 2 bases from V and 2 bases from J; bases unmatched to any gene: 4. The CDR3 is 16 residues long. The CDR3: CASSLRLAGNTGELFF. The CDR3 bases are TGTGCCAGCAGTTTACGCCTAGCGGGCAACACCGGGGAGCTGTTTTTT.

This clonotype has at least ten counts. This rearrangement joins TRBV7-9 to TRBJ2-1; D ambiguous. Germline V gene lookup returns CDR1 SEHNR and CDR2 FQNEAQ (reference sequence). This CDR3 contains 14 residues. Trimming pared 2 bases from V and 6 bases from J, leaving 11 bases between. The CDR3 nucleotides read TGTGCCAGCAGCTTAAATCGGCACCCCAATGAGCAGTTCTTC. Translated, it gives CASSLNRHPNEQFF.

This clonotype was recorded at least ten times. The chain is built from TRBV2 and TRBJ2-3, with D maybe TRBD1 (6 bases). Germline assignment: CDR1 SNHLY and CDR2 FYNNEI. This CDR3 is 17 amino acids long. Trimming cost V 6 bases and J 3 bases, with 22 bases left between them. The CDR3 sequence is CASRTPMTGLGTDTQYF. In DNA form, the CDR3 reads TGTGCCAGCAGAACTCCTATGACAGGTCTCGGAACAGATACGCAGTATTTT.

This clonotype was counted only a few times. The chain links TRBV30 to TRBJ1-5; 9 bases are shared with TRBD1. Per germline, CDR1 GTSNPN and CDR2 SVGIG (reference sequence). The V segment lost 0 bases and the J segment 6 bases; nucleotides outside the gene matches: 3. This CDR3 has 14 amino acids. The CDR3 protein is CAWSVGDRVQPQHF. In DNA form, the CDR3 reads TGTGCCTGGAGTGTGGGGGACAGGGTTCAGCCCCAGCATTTT.

This chain links TRBV28 with TRBJ1-3; 8 bases line up with TRBD1. V was clipped by 6 bases and J by 0 bases; unmatched bases: 4. Germline CDR1 is MDHEN and CDR2 is SYDVKM. The CDR3 covers 15 residues. The DNA for the CDR3 is TGTGCCAGCAGACGCACAGGGGGCTCTGGAAACACCATATATTTT. Its protein is CASRRTGGSGNTIYF.

This clonotype appeared once. At one of its ends the junction is not consistent with the germline gene, which may arise from a read error. The chain couples TRBV12-5 to TRBJ2-2; TRBD1 might be the D (6 bases). This CDR3 is 15 amino acids long. Germline assignment: CDR1 LGHNT and CDR2 FRNRAP. CDR3 in amino acids: CASGLDLGGIGELLF. The CDR3 nucleotides are TGTGCTAGTGGTTTGGACTTAGGGGGAATCGGGGAGCTGCTTTTT. Full variable domain (outside the CDR3, taken from reference TRBV12-5 and TRBJ2-2): DARVTQTPRHKVTEMGQEVTMRCQPILGHNTVFWYRQTMMQGLELLAYFRNRAPLDDSGMPKDRFSAEMPDATLATLKIQPSEPRDSAVYFCASGLDLGGIGELLFGEGSRLTVL.